The sequence of this T cell receptor (beta chain) was determined in a study of blood T cell repertoires in COVID-19. At the level of the study: From T cells, B-cell-depleted T cells, or PBMCs came the material, which was cDNA or gDNA.

CDR1 SGHTA and CDR2 FQGTGA come from the germline V gene. The CDR3 is 14 amino acids. The germline V and J ends were trimmed by 4 bases and 5 bases, with 14 bases remaining between them. Authors' analysis steps: Using reference gene primer amplification, nucleated cell counts were estimated. Clones were sequenced by immunoSEQ multiplex PCR, and TCRdb holds only the in-frame ones, with some missing. V and J calls and clone size are given by that table; D and trimming were obtained from the DNA. Found here are 200,000 to 250,000 clones, less than 85% of them singletons; the top ten hold approximately 4%.

This receptor was identified in an elderly woman with acute or convalescent COVID-19. The chain joins TRBV7-3 to TRBJ1-1, with TRBD1 as a possible D gene (5 bases). Material: peripheral blood. The CDR3 DNA reads as TGTGCCAGCAGCTCACTCGGCAGGGATACTGAAGCTTTCTTT. This translates into CASSSLGRDTEAFF.